These 14 T cell receptor beta chains came from one sample sequenced in a study of post-analysis software for immune sequencing data. Study-level results: There were five TRBV segments more frequent in patients than controls, and TRBV5-6, TRBV5-1 and TRBV20-1 were among them.

Unique molecular identifiers had been added to the TCR beta cDNA libraries. In TCRdb, the PCR reads were re-called with MiXCR into one record per CDR3 protein. The top ten hold approximately 4.5% of the sample, which has about 820,000 distinct CDR3 sequences, roughly 50% seen once. No antigen has been assigned to these receptors. Material for sequencing was blood. Every receptor here comes from a girl between 5 and 17 years old with multiple sclerosis.

The chain joins TRBV20-1 to TRBJ1-2, with D possibly matching TRBD1 (5 bases). The CDR3 runs to 14 residues. V was trimmed by 5 bases and J by 7 bases, leaving 20 bases between them. Germline-derived CDR1 and CDR2 are DFQATT and SNEGSKA (reference sequence). As DNA, the CDR3 is TGCAGTGCTCCTGTCGGGGCGGGGGTCGGTGGCTACACCTTC. Translated: CSAPVGAGVGGYTF.

This clonotype came up a few times. This chain joins TRBV5-1 and TRBJ2-3; 8 bases agree with TRBD2. V lost 4 bases, J lost 1 base, and 8 bases stayed unmatched. CDR1 and CDR2 from the germline V gene are SGHRS and YFSETQ. The CDR3 length is 16 residues. CDR3 nucleotides: TGCGCCAGCAGCCCGTTAGCGGGGTCGGGCACAGATACGCAGTATTTT. It encodes CASSPLAGSGTDTQYF.

The chain recombines TRBV29-1 with TRBJ2-1; 8 nucleotides agree with TRBD2. The CDR3 has 16 residues. Germline V CDR1 and CDR2: SQVTM, ANQGSEA. With V trimmed by 4 bases and J by 1 base, 9 bases remained unmatched. The CDR3 bases are TGCAGCGTTGTAGTTCGTAGCGGGGTATCCTACAATGAGCAGTTCTTC. This gives the protein CSVVVRSGVSYNEQFF.

This clonotype has only a few counts. CDR3 sequence: CASSQAGSGPTDTQYF. As DNA, the CDR3 is TGTGCCAGCAGCCAAGCAGGATCGGGACCCACAGATACGCAGTATTTT. The chain couples TRBV3-1 to TRBJ2-3, with D possibly called TRBD1 or TRBD2 (5 bases each). Trimming removed 1 base from V and 2 bases from J, with 13 bases in between. CDR1 is LGHDT and CDR2 is YNNKEL in the germline V gene (reference sequence). The length of the CDR3 is 16 residues.

V usage is TRBV18 and J usage is TRBJ1-1; 7 nucleotides align to TRBD1. This CDR3 has 14 amino acids. V shed 3 bases, J shed 7 bases, and the junction held 8 bases outside the gene matches. Germline values: CDR1 KGHSH, CDR2 LQKENI. CDR3 in DNA: TGTGCCAGCTCACCTCCAGGGGGGATTAATGAAGCTTTCTTT. It encodes CASSPPGGINEAFF.

This clonotype was observed a few times. The V gene is TRBV20-1, the J gene TRBJ2-3; no reliable D call. Per the germline V gene, CDR1 is DFQATT and CDR2 is SNEGSKA (reference sequence). Trimming shortened V by 4 bases and J by 3 bases, and 20 bases separated the two germline ends. The CDR3 totals 16 residues. For the CDR3, the DNA is TGCAGTGCTACCCATCGAGCCCCACTGGAGACAGATACGCAGTATTTT. As protein: CSATHRAPLETDTQYF.

This clonotype is a singleton in its sample. This chain links TRBV5-6 with TRBJ1-2, with TRBD1 as a possible D gene (6 bases). Germline lookup yields CDR1 SGHDT and CDR2 YYEEEE. The CDR3 spans 13 residues. V was trimmed by 4 bases and J by 5 bases, leaving 12 bases between them. The DNA of the CDR3 is TGTGCCAGCAGCAATAGCAGGGGATATGGCTACACCTTC. As protein: CASSNSRGYGYTF.

The chain is built from TRBV5-1 and TRBJ2-7, with D possibly matching TRBD2 (5 bases). The ends were cut back, 0 bases at V and 2 bases at J, with 9 bases in the middle. CDR1 SGHRS and CDR2 YFSETQ come from the germline V gene. CDR3 size: 14 residues. The CDR3 sequence: CASSLGLGAYEQYF. As DNA, the CDR3 is TGCGCCAGCAGCTTGGGTTTGGGAGCCTACGAGCAGTACTTC.

The chain uses TRBV13 and TRBJ2-5; tentatively, D is TRBD1 (6 bases). Judging by the DNA end, TRBJ2-7 fits better; the J call may be wrong. The CDR3 covers 15 residues. CDR1 is PRHDT and CDR2 is FYEKMQ in the germline V gene (reference sequence). CDR3: CASSRGGSNSYEQYF. In DNA form, the CDR3 reads TGTGCCAGCAGCAGAGGGGGATCCAACTCCTACGAGCAGTACTTC.

The chain is built from TRBV20-1 and TRBJ2-3; 11 nucleotides align to TRBD2. Germline trimming cut 5 bases from V and 2 bases from J; bases unmatched to any gene: 15. The CDR3 extends over 18 amino acids. Germline values: CDR1 DFQATT, CDR2 SNEGSKA (reference sequence). CDR3 DNA sequence: TGCAGTGCTCCGGGACTAGCGGCTCCGGCGGGGGACACAGATACGCAGTATTTT. Translated, it gives CSAPGLAAPAGDTDTQYF.

This chain uses TRBV20-1 with TRBJ1-4; maybe TRBD1 (6 bases). Germline lookup yields CDR1 DFQATT and CDR2 SNEGSKA (reference sequence). The CDR3 runs 14 residues. V was pared by 5 bases and J by 4 bases, with 14 bases between. The CDR3 DNA follows: TGCAGTGCTCCCTCGGACAGTTATAATGAAAAACTGTTTTTT. Translation gives CSAPSDSYNEKLFF.

This clonotype was counted only a few times. The chain links TRBV18 to TRBJ2-7; the match to TRBD1 covers 8 bases. The better agreement between TRBJ2-5 and the DNA end casts doubt on the J call. Germline values: CDR1 KGHSH, CDR2 LQKENI. CDR3 length equals 16 residues. CDR3 coding DNA: TGTGCCAGCTCACCCTTCCCGTCAGGGGGCGAAGAGACCCAGTACTTC. Protein: CASSPFPSGGEETQYF.

The chain combines TRBV5-1 with TRBJ2-1; D uncertain. This CDR3 is built from 17 residues. Per the germline V gene, CDR1 is SGHRS and CDR2 is YFSETQ. With 4 bases removed from V and 0 bases from J, the gap between germline ends came to 17 bases. CDR3 sequence: CASSLERSTYSYNEQFF. The CDR3 region has the DNA TGCGCCAGCAGCCTTGAGAGGTCGACCTACTCCTACAATGAGCAGTTCTTC.

The V gene is TRBV6-2 or TRBV6-3, the J gene TRBJ2-5; D is undetermined. V was shortened by 2 bases and J by 3 bases, with 22 bases between the two germline ends. The CDR3 totals 18 residues. Germline lookup yields CDR1 MNHEY and CDR2 SVGEGT. The CDR3 DNA follows: TGTGCCAGCAGTTACACGATTGTTGCCGGGTGGCAAGAAGAGACCCAGTACTTC. Encoded protein: CASSYTIVAGWQEETQYF.